Here is one T cell receptor (beta chain) with its context. A few counts support this clonotype. Its binding antigen is unknown. No much larger clonotype is one base removed from it; base qualities were not supplied. These data belong to a study of T cell repertoires in cytomegalovirus infection (dated by TCRdb to between 2018 and 2021). Looking at the study overall: Donor HLA type was relevant to the analysis, as public TCR beta signatures indicated carriage of CMV infection together with the matching HLA type.

Study-wide findings and limitations: The ex vivo response was dominated by HLA-C-restricted CMV-specific TCR beta clonotypes, which also provided the single most frequent clonotype in two of eight donors. Carriers of CMV infection plus the relevant HLA type were discriminated by the cumulative frequency of public TCR beta family members in the study cohort and in an independent approximately 360-donor cohort.

Sequencing relied on an Illumina HiSeq 1500. The raw public data were reprocessed by TCRdb itself: fastp quality trimming at Q25, MiXCR clonotype calling, in-frame beta chains only. Rows are unified per CDR3 protein, each entry keeping the most common DNA and genes. This sample gives 150,000 to 200,000 distinct CDR3 sequences in total; roughly a sixth of them show up just once. The top ten hold over 15% of the sample. Sequencing input: CD8+ T cells from PBMCs. The source is a human donor in good health (CMV status not recorded). Some clones in this sample may be carry-over from other donors' samples.

The CDR3 amino acid sequence is: CASSDPTVWLQETQYF. The DNA is as follows: TGTGCCAGCAGTGACCCCACGGTCTGGCTCCAAGAGACCCAGTACTTC. In this chain, TRBV6-1 is recombined with TRBJ2-5; confidence is insufficient to name the D gene. Including cysteine and phenylalanine, the CDR3 has 16 amino acids. Only the CDR3 part of the read is kept: 48 bases, read in frame from the first base. V was cut back by 3 bases and J by 1 base, leaving a gap of 15 bases between them. The germline V gene gives CDR1 as MNHNS and CDR2 as SASEGT.